The clone carrying this T cell receptor (beta chain) was detected ten times or more. The antigen is not known. The V gene lost 10 bases and the J gene lost 7 bases, with 19 bases spanning the gap. Germline V CDR1 and CDR2: MDHEN, SYDVKM. The CDR3 loop spans 13 amino acids. Two rounds of multiplex PCR amplified TCR beta CDR3 from genomic DNA. Primers targeting each individual TRBV and TRBJ gene were applied in first-round PCR. TCRdb analysed the multiplex PCR reads with MiXCR anew, one entry per CDR3 protein. The repertoire holds almost 40,000 distinct CDR3 sequences, with roughly a quarter as singletons. A draw of about 6 milliliters of peripheral blood took place at each of two time points. The source of the sample is a study of prognosis after radiotherapy for stage I lung cancer. Background on the study: For radiotherapy, patients got SBRT split into 3 to 5 fractions, giving a biologically effective dose of at least 100 Gy.

Regarding the study as a whole: Lower Shannon entropy values were found after stereotactic body radiation therapy in patients who developed distant metastases. Unique TCR clone counts fell after stereotactic body radiation therapy, median roughly 9,900 versus 7,200.

V usage is TRBV28 and J usage is TRBJ1-1; unclear D gene. This clonotype was obtained from a donor over 45 with non-small cell lung cancer. Sequences were derived from PBMCs, sampled before or after stereotactic body radiation therapy (not recorded which). CDR3 loop: CATLTGLNYEAFF. CDR3 DNA: TGTGCCACCCTAACCGGACTGAACTATGAAGCTTTCTTT.